This T cell receptor beta chain was retrieved from a study of shared clonotypes between healthy human individuals. The CDR3 is made up of 14 amino acids. Between the trimmed V and J ends, which lost 6 bases and 5 bases, there was a span of 14 bases. Germline V gene data show CDR1 as SGHDN and CDR2 as FVKESK. Sequencing was performed with immunoSEQ multiplex PCR; in TCRdb, only in-frame clones are kept and a portion is missing. The table records roughly 110,000 clones, approximately 70% of them present only once. CD8 memory combined CD45RO+ cells with CCR7-negative CD45RA+ TemRA cells. The chain uses TRBV14 and TRBJ2-1, with a tentative D call TRBD2 (5 bases). Sequencing was carried out using memory CD8+ T cells sorted from blood. The subset denotes: CD45RO+ cells pooled with CCR7-negative TemRA cells. This clonotype was obtained from a woman in her 30s in good health. This CDR3 reads CASRARGINNEQFF. The CDR3 region has the DNA TGTGCCAGCAGAGCGAGAGGGATAAACAATGAGCAGTTCTTC.